Each of the 17 T cell receptor beta chains below was sequenced from the same sample in a study of T cells in women clearing cervical HPV infection. Produced via immunoSEQ multiplex PCR; TCRdb's table is partial and in-frame only. This table lists about 20,000 clones. Sequences were obtained from blood buffy coat. The receptors here all came from a woman aged 18 to 69 with a cervical HPV16 infection that either progressed to CIN3+ or cleared (not recorded which).

A note on this clone: The sequence runs out 3 residues before the end of the CDR3; the remainder is reconstructed from the germline J gene. V gene TRBV29-1 combines with J gene TRBJ2-1; 12 nucleotides match TRBD2. The CDR3 length is 17 residues. V dropped 5 bases and J dropped 7; count of bases not matched to a gene: 15. From germline, CDR1 is SQVTM and CDR2 ANQGSEA. Partial CDR3 DNA: TGCAGCGTTTCAAGCAACAGACTAGCGGGAGTGGTTAATGAG. It specifies CSVSSNRLAGVVNE. In full, the CDR3 is CSVSSNRLAGVVNEQFF.

Concerning this clone: The CDR3 end is not reached by the read, which stops 3 residues before it; the germline J gene fills it in. This chain links TRBV7-9 with TRBJ1-2; 7 positions agree with TRBD1. The germline gives CDR1 SEHNR, CDR2 FQNEAQ (reference sequence). The CDR3 has 14 amino acids. CDR3 in amino acids: CASSLAFESGGYTF. The CDR3 bases that were read are TGTGCCAGCAGCTTAGCGTTCGAGTCAGGGGGT.

On this clone: With the read ending 3 residues before the CDR3 end, the germline J gene is used to fill in that end. This rearrangement joins TRBV30 to TRBJ1-2; possible D gene TRBD1, 6 bases. The germline gives CDR1 GTSNPN, CDR2 SVGIG (reference sequence). V lost 2 bases and J lost 0, with 22 bases in between. The length of the CDR3 is 18 residues. The CDR3 loop is CAWSRGGFPGSPNYGYTF. Incomplete CDR3 DNA: TGTGCCTGGAGTAGGGGGGGGTTTCCGGGATCCCCTAACTATGGC.

Remarks on this clone: The read comes to an end 3 residues before the CDR3 does, leaving the germline J gene to fill in the end. The chain carries TRBV30 and TRBJ1-5, with TRBD1 as a possible D gene (6 bases). Trimming removed 1 base at V and 5 bases at J, with 12 bases between. CDR3 length: 14 amino acids. Germline loops: CDR1 GTSNPN, CDR2 SVGIG (reference sequence). CDR3 protein: CAWSGQATYQPQHF. The CDR3 bases that were read are TGTGCCTGGAGTGGACAGGCCACCTATCAGCCC.

CDR3 DNA, as far as it was read: TGTGCCAGCAGCTTAACTTGGGACAGGGGAGGCGAGACC. This translates into CASSLTWDRGGET. The whole CDR3 is CASSLTWDRGGETQYF. This chain uses TRBV7-8 with TRBJ2-5; 10 positions match TRBD1. Sequencing ends 3 residues short of the CDR3 end; the germline J gene provides the rest. There are 16 residues in the CDR3. CDR1 and CDR2 from the germline V gene are SGHVS and FQNEAQ. V shed 2 bases, J shed 5 bases, and the junction held 8 bases outside the gene matches.

Notes on this clone: Mismatch with germline at one junction end may stem from a read error. The read terminates 3 residues before the CDR3 end, so the remaining end is supplied by the germline J gene. The V gene is TRBV4-2, the J gene TRBJ2-7, with D maybe TRBD1 (5 bases). CDR1 and CDR2 (germline): LGHNA, YNFKEQ. The CDR3 sequence is 11 residues long. CDR3 DNA (partial): TGCGCCGGACATTGTTCCTACGAG. Protein sequence: CAGHCSYE. From start to end, the CDR3 is CAGHCSYEQYF.

On this clone itself: Read sequence stops 3 residues before the CDR3 end, and the germline J gene provides the missing end. The chain recombines TRBV7-3 with TRBJ2-7; 9 bases are shared with TRBD1. Trimming at V came to 5 bases and at J to 2 bases, leaving 4 bases not matched to a gene. The CDR3 covers 14 residues. Germline-derived CDR1 and CDR2 are SGHTA and FQGTGA. The sequenced part of the CDR3 DNA is TGTGCCAGCAGCCCAGGACAGGGGACCTACGAG. It encodes CASSPGQGTYE. The full-length CDR3 reads as CASSPGQGTYEQYF.

Turning to this clone: Coverage ceases 3 residues before the CDR3 finishes, and the germline J gene fills in the end. The J gene is TRBJ2-1, the V gene TRBV5-1, with a possible D match to TRBD2 (7 bases). Germline assignment: CDR1 SGHRS and CDR2 YFSETQ. The V end was cut by 2 bases, the J end by 5 bases, with 17 bases between. This CDR3 has 16 amino acids. The CDR3 loop is CASSFFTRGGNNEQFF. The CDR3 DNA, read in part, is TGCGCCAGCAGCTTCTTCACTAGGGGGGGAAACAATGAG.

Comment on this clone: The read comes to an end 3 residues before the CDR3 does, leaving the germline J gene to fill in the end. The rearrangement joins TRBV7-9 to TRBJ1-2, with D perhaps matching TRBD1 (6 bases). The germline CDR1 and CDR2 sequences are SEHNR and FQNEAQ (reference sequence). Trimming pared 4 bases from V and 7 bases from J, leaving 13 bases between. The CDR3 contains 13 residues. CDR3 sequence reads: CASSSRGSSGYTF. Partial CDR3 DNA: TGTGCCAGCAGCTCCAGGGGCTCCAGTGGC.

Notes on this clone: The CDR3 end falls 3 residues outside the read, so it is completed with the germline J gene. This sequence joins TRBV6-2 or TRBV6-3 and TRBJ2-5; 11 bases fit TRBD2. The J segment lost 4 bases and the V segment lost 4 bases, leaving 5 bases of the junction unmatched. The germline V gene has CDR1 MNHEY and CDR2 SVGEGT. This CDR3 has 15 amino acids. The CDR3 here is CASSSLAGGRETQYF. The CDR3 DNA, read in part, is TGTGCCAGCAGTTCCTTAGCGGGAGGGAGAGAGACC.

About this clone itself: The read ends 3 residues shy of where the CDR3 ends; the end is completed using the germline J gene. The V and J genes are TRBV19 and TRBJ1-5; tentatively, D is TRBD1 (6 bases). Germline V gives CDR1 LNHDA, CDR2 SQIVND (reference sequence). The CDR3 consists of 16 residues. Trimming took off 5 bases at V and 7 bases at J, with 21 bases between the two ends. This chain's CDR3 is CASSGPTGRTLQPQHF. The sequenced part of the CDR3 DNA is TGTGCCAGTAGTGGTCCAACAGGGAGGACCTTACAGCCC. The whole variable domain, remainder taken from reference TRBV19 and TRBJ1-5, is DGGITQSPKYLFRKEGQNVTLSCEQNLNHDAMYWYRQDPGQGLRLIYYSQIVNDFQKGDIAEGYSVSREKKESFPLTVTSAQKNPTAFYLCASSGPTGRTLQPQHFGDGTRLSIL.

As concerns this clone: Sequencing ends 3 residues short of the CDR3 end; the germline J gene provides the rest. V gene TRBV20-1 combines with J gene TRBJ2-1, with D possibly being TRBD2 (5 bases). CDR3 length: 15 residues. The germline gives CDR1 DFQATT, CDR2 SNEGSKA (reference sequence). Trimming took 5 bases from V and 5 from J, leaving 19 bases between them. CDR3 DNA, as far as it was read: TGCAGTGCTGCCCGGGGTTTGGTTCAGGACAATGAG. As protein: CSAARGLVQDNE. The complete CDR3 sequence is CSAARGLVQDNEQFF.

A remark on this clone: The sequenced fragment ends 3 residues before the CDR3 boundary, so the rest is inferred from the germline J gene. The rearrangement links TRBV19 to TRBJ1-2, with 10 bases aligning to TRBD1. With 4 bases clipped from V and 3 bases from J, the junction kept 2 bases outside the gene matches. This CDR3 region has 14 residues. Germline values: CDR1 LNHDA, CDR2 SQIVND (reference sequence). Partial CDR3 DNA: TGTGCCAGTAGTACCGGGACAGGGGACTATGGC. Translated, it gives CASSTGTGDYG. The full CDR3 protein reads CASSTGTGDYGYTF.

Comment on this clone: The read ends 3 residues shy of where the CDR3 ends; the end is completed using the germline J gene. The chain joins TRBV20-1 to TRBJ2-1, with 13 bases fitting TRBD2. The CDR3 runs 17 residues. The V gene end was trimmed by 6 bases and the J gene end by 2 bases; junction bases not matched to a gene: 10. Germline-derived CDR1 and CDR2 are DFQATT and SNEGSKA (reference sequence). CDR3 in amino acids: CSAPGTSGVGTYNEQFF. The sequenced part of the CDR3 DNA is TGCAGTGCACCCGGGACTAGCGGGGTCGGCACCTACAATGAG.

Points on this clone: With the read ending 3 residues before the CDR3 end, the germline J gene is used to fill in that end. The V and J genes are TRBV5-1 and TRBJ1-2; 9 bases line up with TRBD1. Trimming took 2 bases from V and 4 from J; bases not matched to a gene: 3. The CDR3 totals 14 residues. Germline V lookup: CDR1 SGHRS, CDR2 YFSETQ. Partial CDR3 DNA: TGCGCCAGCAGCTTAACAGGGGGCAGCTATGGC. Protein sequence: CASSLTGGSYG. The whole CDR3 is CASSLTGGSYGYTF. Full variable domain (remainder filled in from reference TRBV5-1 and TRBJ1-2): KAGVTQTPRYLIKTRGQQVTLSCSPISGHRSVSWYQQTPGQGLQFLFEYFSETQRNKGNFPGRFSGRQFSNSRSEMNVSTLELGDSALYLCASSLTGGSYGYTFGSGTRLTVV.

CDR3: CASSPGQGDNGYTF. The sequenced part of the CDR3 DNA is TGTGCCAGCTCCCCCGGACAGGGTGATAATGGC. The chain recombines TRBV19 with TRBJ1-2, with TRBD1 matching 8 bases. Sequencing ends 3 residues short of the CDR3 end; the germline J gene provides the rest. J was trimmed by 6 bases and V by 9 bases; bases with no gene match: 12. Germline values: CDR1 LNHDA, CDR2 SQIVND (reference sequence). The CDR3 consists of 14 residues.

Regarding this clone: The read ends 3 residues early relative to the CDR3; the germline J gene fills the gap. The chain carries TRBV30 and TRBJ2-5; TRBD1 agrees at 8 bases. The V segment lost 3 bases and the J segment 5 bases; nucleotides outside the gene matches: 2. The CDR3 has 12 residues. In germline, CDR1 is GTSNPN, CDR2 SVGIG (reference sequence). The CDR3 sequence: CAWSNRGETQYF. The CDR3 DNA, read in part, is TGTGCCTGGAGCAACAGGGGGGAGACC.